The TCR beta chain described here comes from a study of T cell responses to AZD1222 COVID-19 vaccine. Whole-study findings and limits: Nearly half of unique spike-specific TCRs reportedly avoided B.1.351 and B.1.1.7 mutated regions. Only 5 or 6 people who got AZD1222 tested seropositive at baseline. Regions 160-218 and 743-854 held dominance among vaccine-associated CD4 TCRs, which spanned spike. Mostly white British, mostly female donors; authors suggested clonal diversity may be underestimated.

Measured with immunoSEQ multiplex PCR; TCRdb has only the in-frame clones, and not every one. The sample lists about 150,000 clones, 90% to 95% occurring once. Trimming shortened V by 2 bases and J by 0 bases, and 3 bases separated the two germline ends. The germline V gene has CDR1 SGHKS and CDR2 YYEKEE (reference sequence). The CDR3 totals 13 residues. As for this clone: Its matching antigen is unknown.

This clonotype was sampled from an adult in good health. Sequencing used peripheral blood, obtained on day 0 of AZD1222 vaccination. The chain is built from TRBV5-5 and TRBJ1-5; no clear D gene. CDR3 sequence reads: CASSFTSNQPQHF. For the CDR3, the DNA is TGTGCCAGCAGCTTTACTAGCAATCAGCCCCAGCATTTT.